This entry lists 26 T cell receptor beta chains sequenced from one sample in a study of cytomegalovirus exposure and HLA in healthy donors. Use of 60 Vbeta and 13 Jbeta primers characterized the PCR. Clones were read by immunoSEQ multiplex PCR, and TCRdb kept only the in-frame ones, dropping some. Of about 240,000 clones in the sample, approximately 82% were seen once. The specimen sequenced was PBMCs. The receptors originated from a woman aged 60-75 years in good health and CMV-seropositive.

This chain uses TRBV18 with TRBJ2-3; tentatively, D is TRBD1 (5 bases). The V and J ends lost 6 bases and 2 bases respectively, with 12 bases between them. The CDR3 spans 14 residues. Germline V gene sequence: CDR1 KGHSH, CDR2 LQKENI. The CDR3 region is CASSQETATDTQYF. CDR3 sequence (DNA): TGTGCCAGCTCGCAGGAGACAGCCACAGATACGCAGTATTTT. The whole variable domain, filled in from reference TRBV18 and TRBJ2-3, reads NAGVMQNPRHLVRRRGQEARLRCSPMKGHSHVYWYRQLPEEGLKFMVYLQKENIIDESGMPKERFSAEFPKEGPSILRIQQVVRGDSAAYFCASSQETATDTQYFGPGTRLTVL.

CDR3 sequence reads: CASSLAVRANIQYF. CDR3 DNA sequence: TGTGCCAGCAGCTTAGCGGTCAGGGCAAACATTCAGTACTTC. The chain couples TRBV7-2 to TRBJ2-4, with D possibly matching TRBD1 (5 bases). This CDR3 comprises 14 residues. CDR1 and CDR2 from the germline V gene are SGHTA and FQGNSA. With 0 bases removed from V and 6 bases from J, the gap between germline ends came to 9 bases.

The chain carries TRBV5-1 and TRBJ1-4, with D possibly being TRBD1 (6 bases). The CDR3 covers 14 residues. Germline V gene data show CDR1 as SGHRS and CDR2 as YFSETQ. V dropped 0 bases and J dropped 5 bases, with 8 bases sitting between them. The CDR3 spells CASSLGDMNEKLFF. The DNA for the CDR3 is TGCGCCAGCAGCTTGGGGGACATGAATGAAAAACTGTTTTTT.

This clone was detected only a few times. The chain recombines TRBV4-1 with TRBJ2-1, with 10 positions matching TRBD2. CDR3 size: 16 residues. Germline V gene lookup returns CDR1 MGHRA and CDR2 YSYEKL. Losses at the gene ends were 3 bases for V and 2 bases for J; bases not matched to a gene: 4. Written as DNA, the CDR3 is TGCGCCAGCAGCCATACTAGCGGGATCCCCTACAATGAGCAGTTCTTC. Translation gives CASSHTSGIPYNEQFF.

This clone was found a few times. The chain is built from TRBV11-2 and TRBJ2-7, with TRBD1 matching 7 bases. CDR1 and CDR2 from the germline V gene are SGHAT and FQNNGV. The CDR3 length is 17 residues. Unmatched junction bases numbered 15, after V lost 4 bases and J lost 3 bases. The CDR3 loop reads CASSSSGRGSSFYEQYF. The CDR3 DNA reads TGTGCCAGCAGCTCAAGTGGCAGGGGGAGCTCTTTCTACGAGCAGTACTTC.

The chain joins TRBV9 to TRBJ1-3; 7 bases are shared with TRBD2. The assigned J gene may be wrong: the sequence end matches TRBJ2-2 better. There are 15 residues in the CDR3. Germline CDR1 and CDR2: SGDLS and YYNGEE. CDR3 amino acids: CASSVLGGPTGELFF. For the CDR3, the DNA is TGTGCCAGCAGCGTACTGGGAGGGCCCACCGGGGAGCTGTTTTTT.

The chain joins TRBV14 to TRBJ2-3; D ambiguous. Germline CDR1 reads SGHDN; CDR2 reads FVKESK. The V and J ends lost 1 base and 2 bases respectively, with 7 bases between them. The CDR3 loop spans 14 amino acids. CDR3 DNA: TGTGCCAGCAGCCAAGTGGGCTTCACAGATACGCAGTATTTT. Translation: CASSQVGFTDTQYF.

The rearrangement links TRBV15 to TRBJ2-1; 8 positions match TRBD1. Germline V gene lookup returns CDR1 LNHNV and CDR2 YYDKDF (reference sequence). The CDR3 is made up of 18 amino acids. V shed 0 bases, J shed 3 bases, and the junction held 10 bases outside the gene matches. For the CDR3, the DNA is TGTGCCACCAGCAGAGACCTTTCTGCGACAGGGGACTACAATGAGCAGTTCTTC. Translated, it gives CATSRDLSATGDYNEQFF.

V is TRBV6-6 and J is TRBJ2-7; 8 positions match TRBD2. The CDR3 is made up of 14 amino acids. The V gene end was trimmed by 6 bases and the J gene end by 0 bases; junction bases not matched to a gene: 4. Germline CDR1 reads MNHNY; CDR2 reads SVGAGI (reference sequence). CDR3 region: CASSQREYSYEQYF. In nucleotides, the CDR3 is TGTGCCAGCAGCCAGCGGGAGTACTCCTACGAGCAGTACTTC.

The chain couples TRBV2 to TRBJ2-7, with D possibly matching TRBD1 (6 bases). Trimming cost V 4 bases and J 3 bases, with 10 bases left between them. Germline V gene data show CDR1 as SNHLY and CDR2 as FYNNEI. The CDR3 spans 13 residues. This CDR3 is CASSARTVYEQYF. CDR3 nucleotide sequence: TGTGCCAGCAGTGCCCGGACAGTCTACGAGCAGTACTTC.

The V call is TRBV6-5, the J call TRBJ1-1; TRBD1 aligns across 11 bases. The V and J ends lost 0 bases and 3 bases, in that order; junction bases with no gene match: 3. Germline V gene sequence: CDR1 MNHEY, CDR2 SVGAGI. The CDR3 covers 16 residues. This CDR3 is CASSYSGTGGYTEAFF. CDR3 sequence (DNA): TGTGCCAGCAGTTACTCCGGGACAGGGGGGTACACTGAAGCTTTCTTT.

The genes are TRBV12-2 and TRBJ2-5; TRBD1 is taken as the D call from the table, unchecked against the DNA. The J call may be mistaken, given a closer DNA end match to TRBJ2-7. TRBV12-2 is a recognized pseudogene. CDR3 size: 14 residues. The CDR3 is CASRKIRGSYEQYF. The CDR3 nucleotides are TGTGCAAGTCGCAAAATCAGGGGCTCCTACGAGCAGTACTTC.

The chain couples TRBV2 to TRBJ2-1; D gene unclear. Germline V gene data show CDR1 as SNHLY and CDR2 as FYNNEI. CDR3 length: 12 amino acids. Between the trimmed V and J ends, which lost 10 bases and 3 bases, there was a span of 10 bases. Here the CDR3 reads CATSPSYNEQFF. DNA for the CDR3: TGTGCCACCTCGCCGAGCTACAATGAGCAGTTCTTC.

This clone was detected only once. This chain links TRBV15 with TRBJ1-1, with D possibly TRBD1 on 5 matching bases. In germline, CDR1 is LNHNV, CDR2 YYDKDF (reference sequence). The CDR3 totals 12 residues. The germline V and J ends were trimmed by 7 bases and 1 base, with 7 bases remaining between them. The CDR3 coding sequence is TGTGCCACCAAGGGGTGGAACACTGAAGCTTTCTTT. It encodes CATKGWNTEAFF.

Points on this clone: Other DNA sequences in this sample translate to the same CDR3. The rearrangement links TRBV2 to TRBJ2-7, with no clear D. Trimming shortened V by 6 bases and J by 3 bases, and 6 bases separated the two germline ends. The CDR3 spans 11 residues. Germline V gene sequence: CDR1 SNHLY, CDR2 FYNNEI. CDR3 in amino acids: CASSYSYEQYF. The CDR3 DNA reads TGTGCCAGCAGCTACAGCTACGAGCAGTACTTC. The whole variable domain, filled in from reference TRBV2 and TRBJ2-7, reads EPEVTQTPSHQVTQMGQEVILRCVPISNHLYFYWYRQILGQKVEFLVSFYNNEISEKSEIFDDQFSVERPDGSNFTLKIRSTKLEDSAMYFCASSYSYEQYFGPGTRLTVT.

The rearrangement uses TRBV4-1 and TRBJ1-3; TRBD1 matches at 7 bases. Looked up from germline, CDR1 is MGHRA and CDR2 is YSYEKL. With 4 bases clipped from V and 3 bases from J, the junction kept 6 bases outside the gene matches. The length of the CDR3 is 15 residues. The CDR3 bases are TGCGCCAGCAGCCCGACAGGGCTTTTTGGAAACACCATATATTTT. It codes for CASSPTGLFGNTIYF.

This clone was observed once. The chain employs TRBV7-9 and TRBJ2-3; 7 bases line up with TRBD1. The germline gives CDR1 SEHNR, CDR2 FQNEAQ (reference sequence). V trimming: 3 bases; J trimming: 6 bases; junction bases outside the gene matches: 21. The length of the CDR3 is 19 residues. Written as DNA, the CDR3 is TGTGCCAGCAGCTTTTCGGCCAGAGGGGGCGCCGGTTGGGGGGATACGCAGTATTTT. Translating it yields CASSFSARGGAGWGDTQYF.

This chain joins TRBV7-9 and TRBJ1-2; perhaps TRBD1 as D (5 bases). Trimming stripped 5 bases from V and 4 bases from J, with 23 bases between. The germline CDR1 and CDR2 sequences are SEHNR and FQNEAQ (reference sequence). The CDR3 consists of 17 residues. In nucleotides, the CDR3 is TGTGCCAGCAGCCCGGGACTTTTTGTCGCGCACCCCTATGGCTACACCTTC. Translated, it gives CASSPGLFVAHPYGYTF.

The CDR3 DNA reads TGCGCCAGCAGCTTGGATCGTGCAGGGGGCATCACTGAAGCTTTCTTT. Translation gives CASSLDRAGGITEAFF. The genes are TRBV5-1 and TRBJ1-1, with 8 bases fitting TRBD1. The CDR3 length is 16 residues. Trimming at V came to 0 bases and at J to 4 bases, leaving 8 bases not matched to a gene. Germline V lookup: CDR1 SGHRS, CDR2 YFSETQ. The entire variable domain, with the rest obtained from reference TRBV5-1 and TRBJ1-1, is as follows: KAGVTQTPRYLIKTRGQQVTLSCSPISGHRSVSWYQQTPGQGLQFLFEYFSETQRNKGNFPGRFSGRQFSNSRSEMNVSTLELGDSALYLCASSLDRAGGITEAFFGQGTRLTVV.

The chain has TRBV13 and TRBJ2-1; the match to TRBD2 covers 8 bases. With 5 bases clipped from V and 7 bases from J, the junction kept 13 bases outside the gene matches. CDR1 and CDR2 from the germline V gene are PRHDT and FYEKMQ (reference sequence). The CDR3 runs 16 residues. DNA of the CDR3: TGTGCCAGCAGCCCCTCAAGAGCGGGAGAGAAAAATGAGCAGTTCTTC. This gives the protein CASSPSRAGEKNEQFF. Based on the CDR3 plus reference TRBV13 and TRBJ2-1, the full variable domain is AAGVIQSPRHLIKEKRETATLKCYPIPRHDTVYWYQQGPGQDPQFLISFYEKMQSDKGSIPDRFSAQQFSDYHSELNMSSLELGDSALYFCASSPSRAGEKNEQFFGPGTRLTVL.

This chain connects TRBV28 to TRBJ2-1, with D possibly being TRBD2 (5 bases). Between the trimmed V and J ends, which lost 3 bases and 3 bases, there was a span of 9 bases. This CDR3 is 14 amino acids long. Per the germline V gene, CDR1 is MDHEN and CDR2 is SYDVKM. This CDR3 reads CASSLGGLYNEQFF. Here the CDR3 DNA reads TGTGCCAGCAGTTTGGGCGGGCTCTACAATGAGCAGTTCTTC.

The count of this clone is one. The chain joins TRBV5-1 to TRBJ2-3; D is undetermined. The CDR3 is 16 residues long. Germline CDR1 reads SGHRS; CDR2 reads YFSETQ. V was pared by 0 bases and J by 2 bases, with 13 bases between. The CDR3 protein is CASSLGTPRFTDTQYF. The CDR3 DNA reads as TGCGCCAGCAGCTTGGGCACACCACGATTCACAGATACGCAGTATTTT.

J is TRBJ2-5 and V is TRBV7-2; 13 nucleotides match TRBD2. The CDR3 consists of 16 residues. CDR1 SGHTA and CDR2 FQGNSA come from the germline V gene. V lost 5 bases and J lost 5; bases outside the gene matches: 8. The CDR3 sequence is CASSVSRLAGGETQYF. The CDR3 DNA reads TGTGCCAGCAGCGTCAGCCGACTAGCGGGAGGTGAGACCCAGTACTTC.

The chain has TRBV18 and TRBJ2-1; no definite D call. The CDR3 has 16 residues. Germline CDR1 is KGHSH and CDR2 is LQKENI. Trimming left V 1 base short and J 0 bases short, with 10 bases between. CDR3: CASSPRVSSSYNEQFF. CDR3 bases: TGTGCCAGCTCACCACGGGTGTCTAGCTCCTACAATGAGCAGTTCTTC.

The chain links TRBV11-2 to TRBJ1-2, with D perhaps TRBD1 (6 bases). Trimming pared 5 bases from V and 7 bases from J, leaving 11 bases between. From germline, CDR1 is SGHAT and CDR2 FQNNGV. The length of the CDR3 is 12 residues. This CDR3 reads CASSLNRAGYTF. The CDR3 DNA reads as TGTGCCAGCAGCCTTAACAGGGCTGGCTACACCTTC.

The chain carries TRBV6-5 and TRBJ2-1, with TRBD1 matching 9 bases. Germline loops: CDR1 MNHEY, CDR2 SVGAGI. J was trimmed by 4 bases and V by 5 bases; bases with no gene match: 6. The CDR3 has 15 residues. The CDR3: CASSTGQGIYNEQFF. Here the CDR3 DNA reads TGTGCCAGCAGTACCGGACAGGGGATTTACAATGAGCAGTTCTTC.